This T cell receptor (beta chain) was obtained from a study of OX40 agonist ivuxolimab in advanced cancers. Here immunoSEQ multiplex PCR was the method, and the copy in TCRdb shows in-frame clones only, minus some. The sample holds roughly 93,000 clones; just over 90% are singletons and the top ten take 0.45% to 0.55%. Per the germline V gene, CDR1 is SGDLS and CDR2 is YYNGEE. The V gene lost 6 bases and the J gene lost 4 bases, with 19 bases spanning the gap. There are 16 residues in the CDR3. The sequencing here drew on CD4+ or CD8+ T cells sorted from blood, taken in a trial of the OX40 agonist ivuxolimab. The chain carries TRBV9 and TRBJ2-2, with D perhaps matching TRBD2 (7 bases). The origin of this receptor is an adult with an advanced solid tumor such as melanoma, head and neck, liver or kidney cancer. The CDR3 loop is CASTLGGGGGTGELFF. The DNA of the CDR3 is TGTGCCAGCACCCTAGGAGGAGGGGGGGGCACCGGGGAGCTGTTTTTT.